This T cell receptor (beta chain) is from a study of shared clonotypes between healthy human individuals. The repertoire was sequenced with immunoSEQ multiplex PCR; TCRdb's copy has only in-frame clones and lacks some. Of 600,000 to 750,000 clones in the sample, about three quarters are singletons; the top ten hold approximately 1.8%. This CDR3 spans 14 amino acids. Trimming at V came to 6 bases and at J to 6 bases, leaving 6 bases not matched to a gene. Per germline, CDR1 MNHEY and CDR2 SVGAGI. This receptor was identified in a young woman in good health. The V gene is TRBV6-5, the J gene TRBJ1-2; 11 bases match TRBD1. Sequencing was done on a sample of memory CD4+ T cells sorted from blood. The subset is: CD45RA-negative fraction. The CDR3 loop is CASSQPGQGDGYTF. CDR3 nucleotides: TGTGCCAGCAGCCAGCCGGGACAGGGGGATGGCTACACCTTC.